Listed here are 6 T cell receptor beta chains from one sample, sequenced in a study of tumor and adjacent non-tumor tissue in lung cancer. Three rounds of nested PCR, following a modified ARM-PCR protocol, produced the TCRbeta library. TCRdb called the multiplex PCR reads again in MiXCR, with one record for every CDR3 protein. The sample records about 98,000 distinct CDR3 sequences, more than 80% being singletons. This sample's RNA came from whole unsorted tissue. More than 3 cm separated this lung sample from the edge of the tumor. The sequenced material came from distant non-tumor lung tissue. These receptors were taken from a man aged 55 to 70 with small cell lung cancer.

About this clonotype: A junction boundary mismatches the germline segment, possibly from a read error. The chain has TRBV5-1 and TRBJ2-2; perhaps TRBD2 as D (5 bases). Germline V gene sequence: CDR1 SGHRS, CDR2 YFSETQ. This CDR3 comprises 14 residues. The CDR3 DNA sequence: TGCGCCAGCATCTTGGATAGCGACTTCGGGGAGCTGCTTTTT. Amino acids: CASILDSDFGELLF.

This clonotype has a single count. The germline gene is not matched at one end of the junction; a read error may be the cause. J is TRBJ2-1 and V is TRBV6-1, with 8 bases fitting TRBD2. The CDR3 length is 15 residues. The germline CDR1 and CDR2 sequences are MNHNS and SASEGT. The CDR3 sequence: CASSGNGGGYNDQFF. DNA for the CDR3: TGTGCCAGCAGTGGGAACGGGGGGGGATACAATGATCAGTTCTTC.

Note on this clonotype: One end of the junction is discordant with germline, which a read error may explain. V gene TRBV30 combines with J gene TRBJ2-7; 9 nucleotides line up with TRBD1. In germline, CDR1 is GTSNPN, CDR2 SVGIG (reference sequence). The CDR3 has 15 amino acids. The DNA of the CDR3 is TGTACCTGGAGTAGGGATTGGGACAGGGACTACGAACAGTACTTC. Protein sequence: CTWSRDWDRDYEQYF.

On this clonotype itself: Germline is not matched at one junction end, which may reflect a read error. V is TRBV4-1 and J is TRBJ2-7; 13 bases are shared with TRBD2. Germline V gene sequence: CDR1 MGHRA, CDR2 YSYEKL. This CDR3 is 16 amino acids long. Written as DNA, the CDR3 is TGCGCCAACAGCCCTGAACTAGCGGGAGGGCCCGGGGGGCAGTACTTC. Protein product: CANSPELAGGPGGQYF.

The chain uses TRBV10-1 and TRBJ2-7; D is perhaps TRBD2 (6 bases). The CDR3 contains 14 residues. Germline CDR1 reads WNHNN; CDR2 reads SYGVQD (reference sequence). CDR3 DNA: TGCGCCAGCAGTGAAGGAGGGAGGCCTAAAGAGCAGTATGTC. Its translation: CASSEGGRPKEQYV.

To note about this clonotype: The missing conserved phenylalanine or tryptophan at the end of this CDR3 makes a read error likely. The V gene is TRBV30, the J gene TRBJ2-1; perhaps D is TRBD1 or TRBD2 (5 bases each). V lost 0 bases, J lost 7 bases, and 19 bases lay in between. The germline V gene has CDR1 GTSNPN and CDR2 SVGIG (reference sequence). The CDR3 spans 16 residues. The CDR3 DNA reads TGTGCCTGGAGTGTAAGGCCTCATGTTTGGGGGAATGAGCAGTTCGTC. This gives the protein CAWSVRPHVWGNEQFV.